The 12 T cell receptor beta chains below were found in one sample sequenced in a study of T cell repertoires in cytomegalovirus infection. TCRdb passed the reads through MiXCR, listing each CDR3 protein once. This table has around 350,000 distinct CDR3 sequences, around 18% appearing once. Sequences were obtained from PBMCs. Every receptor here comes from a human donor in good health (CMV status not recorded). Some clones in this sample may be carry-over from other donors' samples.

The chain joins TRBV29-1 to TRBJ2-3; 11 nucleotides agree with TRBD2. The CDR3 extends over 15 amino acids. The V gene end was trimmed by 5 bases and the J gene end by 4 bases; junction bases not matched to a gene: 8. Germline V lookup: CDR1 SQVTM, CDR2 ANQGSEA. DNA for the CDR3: TGCAGCGTTTTTCTAGCGGGAGGTAATCCAGATACGCAGTATTTT. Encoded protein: CSVFLAGGNPDTQYF.

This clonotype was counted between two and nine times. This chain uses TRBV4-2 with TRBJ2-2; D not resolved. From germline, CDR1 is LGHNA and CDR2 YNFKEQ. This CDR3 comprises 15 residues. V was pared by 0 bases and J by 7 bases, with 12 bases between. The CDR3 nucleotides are TGTGCCAGCAGCCAAGAGTTGGGGTTGGGCGGGGAGCTGTTTTTT. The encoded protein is CASSQELGLGGELFF.

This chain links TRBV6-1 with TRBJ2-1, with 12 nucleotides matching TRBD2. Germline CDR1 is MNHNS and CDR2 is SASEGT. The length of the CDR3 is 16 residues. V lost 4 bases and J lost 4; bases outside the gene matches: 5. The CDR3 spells CASSGLAGALYNEQFF. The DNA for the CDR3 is TGTGCCAGCAGTGGACTAGCGGGGGCCCTTTACAATGAGCAGTTCTTC.

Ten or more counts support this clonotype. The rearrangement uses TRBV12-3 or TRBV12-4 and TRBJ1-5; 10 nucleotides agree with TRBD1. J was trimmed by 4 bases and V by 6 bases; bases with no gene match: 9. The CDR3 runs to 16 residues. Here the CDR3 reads CASSRGQGVFNQPQHF. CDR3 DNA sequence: TGTGCCAGCAGCCGCGGACAGGGGGTGTTTAATCAGCCCCAGCATTTT.

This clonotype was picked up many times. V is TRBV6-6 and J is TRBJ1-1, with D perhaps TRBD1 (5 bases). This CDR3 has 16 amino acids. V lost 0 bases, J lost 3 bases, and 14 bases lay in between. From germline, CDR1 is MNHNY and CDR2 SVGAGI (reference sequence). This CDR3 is CASSYSGSSRDTEAFF. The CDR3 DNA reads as TGTGCCAGCAGTTACTCGGGCAGCTCCAGGGACACTGAAGCTTTCTTT.

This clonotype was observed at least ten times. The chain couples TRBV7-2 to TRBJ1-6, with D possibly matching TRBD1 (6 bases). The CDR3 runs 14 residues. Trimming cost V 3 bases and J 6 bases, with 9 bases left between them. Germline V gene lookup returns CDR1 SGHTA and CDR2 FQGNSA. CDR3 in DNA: TGTGCCAGCAGCTTTGGGGGCGTTAATTCACCCCTCCACTTT. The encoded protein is CASSFGGVNSPLHF.

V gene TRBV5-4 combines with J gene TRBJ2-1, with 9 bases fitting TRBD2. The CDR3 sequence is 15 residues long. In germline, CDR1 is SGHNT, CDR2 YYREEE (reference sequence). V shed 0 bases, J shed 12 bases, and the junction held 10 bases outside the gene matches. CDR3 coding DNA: TGTGCCAGCAGCTTGGAGAGCCGCGGGAGGGCAGGGCAGTTCTTC. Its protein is CASSLESRGRAGQFF.

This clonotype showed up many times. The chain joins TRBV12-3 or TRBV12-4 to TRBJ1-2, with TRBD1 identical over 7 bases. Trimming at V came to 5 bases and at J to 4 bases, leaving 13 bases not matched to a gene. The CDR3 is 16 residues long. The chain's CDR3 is CASSLRRAGGAYGYTF. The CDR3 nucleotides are TGTGCCAGCAGTCTCCGTCGGGCAGGGGGGGCCTATGGCTACACCTTC.

The CDR3 DNA reads as TGCGCCAGCAGCAGAAAGGGGGGCGGTGGGAATGAGCAGTTCTTC. This gives the protein CASSRKGGGGNEQFF. J is TRBJ2-1 and V is TRBV4-1; D is tentatively TRBD1 or TRBD2 (6 bases each). The germline V gene encodes CDR1 MGHRA and CDR2 YSYEKL. V was shortened by 5 bases and J by 7 bases, with 18 bases between the two germline ends. The CDR3 length is 15 residues.

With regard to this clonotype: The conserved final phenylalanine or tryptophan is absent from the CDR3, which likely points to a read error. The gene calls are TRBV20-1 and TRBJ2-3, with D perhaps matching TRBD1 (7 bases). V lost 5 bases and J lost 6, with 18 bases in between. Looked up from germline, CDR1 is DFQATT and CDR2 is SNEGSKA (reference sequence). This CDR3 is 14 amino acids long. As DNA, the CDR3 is TGCAGTGCTGGCCCAGGGGGGTTGACGGATACGCAGTATTCT. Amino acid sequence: CSAGPGGLTDTQYS.

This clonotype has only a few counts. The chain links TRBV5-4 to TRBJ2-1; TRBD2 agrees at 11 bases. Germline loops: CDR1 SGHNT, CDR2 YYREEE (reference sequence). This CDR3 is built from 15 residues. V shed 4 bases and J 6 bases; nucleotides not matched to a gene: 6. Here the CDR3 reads CASSDSGGGPNEQFF. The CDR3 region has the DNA TGTGCCAGCAGCGATAGCGGGGGGGGACCCAATGAGCAGTTCTTC. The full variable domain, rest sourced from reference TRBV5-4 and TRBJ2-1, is ETGVTQSPTHLIKTRGQQVTLRCSSQSGHNTVSWYQQALGQGPQFIFQYYREEENGRGNFPPRFSGLQFPNYSSELNVNALELDDSALYLCASSDSGGGPNEQFFGPGTRLTVL.

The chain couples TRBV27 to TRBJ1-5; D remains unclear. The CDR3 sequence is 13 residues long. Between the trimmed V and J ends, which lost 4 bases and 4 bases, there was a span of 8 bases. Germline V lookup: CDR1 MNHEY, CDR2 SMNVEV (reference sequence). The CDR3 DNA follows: TGTGCCAGCAGTTCGGCGATAAATCAGCCCCAGCATTTT. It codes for CASSSAINQPQHF.